The rows below give T cell receptor beta chains drawn from one sample of a study of blood T cells in healthy people across ages. In TCRdb, the 5' RACE reads were re-called with MiXCR into one record per CDR3 protein. This sample carries more than 800,000 distinct CDR3 sequences, under 55% of them seen once, and the ten largest clones take approximately 17%. Sequenced material: blood. The receptors shown here come from a woman aged 55-70 years in good health. The CDR3 runs from the conserved cysteine through the conserved F or W. A D gene is named only where the DNA matches it firmly. Rows give clone size only sometimes, using once, few, many, or a class for an expanded clone.

TRBV12-3/TRBV12-4	TRBJ2-7	-	TRBD2	TGTGCCAGCAGTTTTGATAAAGGCGGGAGCGGGACTTACGAGCAGTACTTC	CASSFDKGGSGTYEQYF
TRBV12-3/TRBV12-4	TRBJ2-5	-	-	TGTGCCAGCAAATTGATTTCCGGAGAGACCCAGTACTTC	CASKLISGETQYF
TRBV6-2/TRBV6-3	TRBJ2-4	-	-	TGTGCCAGCTCCGTGCCCGGCTCAGCCAAAAACATTCAGTACTTC	CASSVPGSAKNIQYF
TRBV14	TRBJ2-5	-	TRBD2	TGTGCCAGCAGCCAAGATTCTAGACTAGCGGGGAAAGAGACCCAGTACTTC	CASSQDSRLAGKETQYF
TRBV4-1	TRBJ1-5	-	-	TGCGCCAGCAGCCAAGTAGGGGGGAAACAGCCCCAGCATTTT	CASSQVGGKQPQHF
TRBV5-1	TRBJ2-1	-	-	TGCGCCAGCAGCCCCGACTCCTACGATGAGCAGTTCTTC	CASSPDSYDEQFF
TRBV27	TRBJ2-1	-	-	TGTGCCAGCTCCTCTCACGTTCGGCAGCCCTACAATGAGCAGTTCTTC	CASSSHVRQPYNEQFF
TRBV29-1	TRBJ2-6	-	-	TGCAGCGTCCAAGGGGGAGCTGGGGCCAACGTCCTGACTTTC	CSVQGGAGANVLTF
TRBV29-1	TRBJ1-1	-	TRBD1	TGCAGCGTTGGCCCCCTCAAACAGGGGGCAGGATACACTGAAGCTTTCTTT	CSVGPLKQGAGYTEAFF
TRBV4-1	TRBJ2-1	-	TRBD1	TGCGCCAGCAGCTCGTACGACAGGGGCGGTAACAATGAGCAGTTCTTC	CASSSYDRGGNNEQFF
TRBV3-1	TRBJ2-4	-	-	TGTGCCAGCAGCCAAGAAGGGATCCAAAACATTCAGTACTTC	CASSQEGIQNIQYF
TRBV5-4	TRBJ1-1	-	-	TGTGCCAGCGGGGGGGCAATCAACACTGAAGCTTTCTTT	CASGGAINTEAFF
TRBV25-1	TRBJ1-6	few	-	TGTGCCAGCAGTGAATGGAAGTATAATTCACCCCTCCACTTT	CASSEWKYNSPLHF
TRBV7-9	TRBJ2-1	few	-	TGTGCCAGCAGGAGCTTTTTGCCACGGCAGTTCTTC	CASRSFLPRQFF
TRBV20-1	TRBJ1-5	-	-	TGCAGTGGGAGCGGAGGTAACGATCAGCCCCAGCATTTT	CSGSGGNDQPQHF
TRBV20-1	TRBJ2-7	once	-	TGCAGTGCTAGAGAACTGGAACCCGAGCAGTACTTC	CSARELEPEQYF
TRBV7-6	TRBJ2-5	once	-	TGTGCCAGCAGCTTAGTTTTGGGACGAGAGACCCAGTACTTC	CASSLVLGRETQYF
TRBV20-1	TRBJ2-1	-	-	TGCAGTGCTAGAGATAGTAGGGGCCAGGGGACCTACAATGAGCAGTTCTTC	CSARDSRGQGTYNEQFF
TRBV11-2	TRBJ2-7	-	TRBD1	TGTGCCAGCAGCTCGGTGAGGACAGGGCCCTACGAGCAGTACTTC	CASSSVRTGPYEQYF
TRBV5-4	TRBJ2-5	few	-	TGTGCCACCGGGGGCGGTAACCAAGAGACCCAGTACTTC	CATGGGNQETQYF
TRBV11-3	TRBJ1-1	few	-	TGTGCCAGTTCGACGGGAATGAACACTGAAGCTTTCTTT	CASSTGMNTEAFF
TRBV5-6	TRBJ2-1	once	TRBD2	TGTGCCAGCAGCTCGGTTGGCGGGAGTAGGAATGAGCAGTTCTTC	CASSSVGGSRNEQFF
TRBV5-1	TRBJ2-1	-	TRBD1	TGCGCCAGCAGCTACGGACAGGGAGCCAATGAGCAGTTCTTC	CASSYGQGANEQFF
TRBV27	TRBJ2-7	-	-	TGTGCCAGCAAGGGCGGTAGTCCTCTTTGGCCATACAATGAGCAGTACTTC	CASKGGSPLWPYNEQYF
TRBV7-2	TRBJ2-1	-	TRBD2	TGTGCCAGCAGCTGGACTAGCGGGAGCCTTGGTGAGCAGTTCTTC	CASSWTSGSLGEQFF
TRBV2	TRBJ2-7	-	-	TGTGCCAGCAGTGAAGTGGGCCTACTCTCCTACGAGCAGTACTTC	CASSEVGLLSYEQYF
TRBV10-2	TRBJ2-2	-	-	TGCGCCAGCCGGGATGGGACCGGGGAGCTGTTTTTT	CASRDGTGELFF
TRBV29-1	TRBJ2-4	many	TRBD2	TGCAGCGTTGTCCCGGGTATGGGGACTAGTGTTACCAAAAACATTCAGTACTTC	CSVVPGMGTSVTKNIQYF
TRBV20-1	TRBJ2-7	-	TRBD1	TGCAGTGCTAAGGGGGGGACAGGGTCTTACGAGCAGTACTTC	CSAKGGTGSYEQYF
TRBV27	TRBJ1-2	-	-	TGTGCCAGCACTTTCTCGGGGGGTCGTGGCTACACCTTC	CASTFSGGRGYTF
TRBV6-2/TRBV6-3	TRBJ2-1	-	TRBD1	TGTGCCAGCACCCCACAGGGGGCAGGCAATGAGCAGTTCTTC	CASTPQGAGNEQFF
TRBV6-6	TRBJ2-1	few	TRBD2	TGTGCCAGCAAACCGGGACTAGCAAATGAGCAGTTCTTC	CASKPGLANEQFF
TRBV20-1	TRBJ1-1	-	TRBD1	TGCAGTTCCTACCCCGGGACAGGGGGCCGGATGGCTGAAGCTTTCTTT	CSSYPGTGGRMAEAFF
TRBV7-9	TRBJ2-3	-	-	TGTGCCAGCAGCTCGACTAGTTCGGGTCGCCAAAACACAGATACGCAGTATTTT	CASSSTSSGRQNTDTQYF
TRBV10-3	TRBJ2-7	few	TRBD2	TGTGCCATCAGGTTGGGACTAGCGGGAGGGCGCTACGAGCAGTACTTC	CAIRLGLAGGRYEQYF
TRBV5-1	TRBJ2-5	-	-	TGCGCCAGCAGCTTTGAAGGGTCCCACCAAGAGACCCAGTACTTC	CASSFEGSHQETQYF
TRBV27	TRBJ2-7	few	TRBD2	TGTGCCAGCAGTCCCAGCGGGAATTCCTACGAGCAGTACTTC	CASSPSGNSYEQYF
TRBV29-1	TRBJ2-5	-	-	TGCAGCGTTTGGGACTCGGGGCAGTACTTC	CSVWDSGQYF
TRBV20-1	TRBJ1-4	-	-	TGCAGTGCCTACCAGACCAGCGGGGAAAAACTGTTTTTT	CSAYQTSGEKLFF
TRBV25-1	TRBJ1-5	-	-	TGTGCCAGCAGTGAAGACCCCCCCGGTCAGCCCCAGCATTTT	CASSEDPPGQPQHF
TRBV27	TRBJ1-4	-	-	TGTGCCAGCAGGGCAACTAATGAAAAACTGTTTTTT	CASRATNEKLFF
TRBV5-8	TRBJ2-1	few	TRBD2	TGTGCCAGCAGCTATCAACTTACTAGCGGGAGTAACAATGAGCAGTTCTTC	CASSYQLTSGSNNEQFF
TRBV30	TRBJ2-7	-	-	TGTGCCTGGAGCCCTATTGGGGGGACAGTGAGCGAGCAGTACTTC	CAWSPIGGTVSEQYF
TRBV4-1	TRBJ2-1	-	TRBD2	TGCGCCAGCAGCCAACTAGCGGGAGAATTTGAGCAGTTCTTC	CASSQLAGEFEQFF
TRBV27	TRBJ1-3	-	-	TGTGCCAGCAGACGCGGGTCTGGAAACACCATATATTTT	CASRRGSGNTIYF
TRBV24-1	TRBJ2-7	-	-	TGTGCCACCAGTGACGGCTACTCCTACGAGCAGTACTTC	CATSDGYSYEQYF
TRBV20-1	TRBJ2-2	few	TRBD1	TGCAGTGCTAGCCGGACAGGGGGCAGCACCGGGGAGCTGTTTTTT	CSASRTGGSTGELFF
TRBV7-9	TRBJ2-5	-	TRBD1	TGTGCCAGCAGCATGACAGGGGTTGAGACCCAGTACTTC	CASSMTGVETQYF
TRBV5-5	TRBJ2-1	few	-	TGTGCCAGCAGCTTGGGGGAGACAGGGTGGACTAGTCCTGCGGGTGAGCAGTTCTTC	CASSLGETGWTSPAGEQFF
TRBV4-1	TRBJ2-5	-	-	TGCGCCAGCATAGGGGGGCCCCAAGAGACCCAGTACTTC	CASIGGPQETQYF
TRBV7-3	TRBJ2-7	once	-	TGTGCCAGCAGCTTAACGAGGGCGCGAAAGTACGAGCAGTACTTC	CASSLTRARKYEQYF
TRBV5-1	TRBJ2-1	few	-	TGCGCCAGCAGCTTGGGGGTAGCCTACAATGAGCAGTTCTTC	CASSLGVAYNEQFF
TRBV4-1	TRBJ2-4	-	-	TGCGCCAGCAGCCAAACGGGAATAGCCAAAAACATTCAGTACTTC	CASSQTGIAKNIQYF
TRBV10-1	TRBJ2-7	few	-	TGCGCCAGCAGAAGATACCTACGCAGGATTTTAGGAGGAGGCGACTACGAGCAGTACTTC	CASRRYLRRILGGGDYEQYF
TRBV21-1	TRBJ2-5	-	-	TGTGCCGGCGAGGACAGCGCGGAGACCCAGTACTTC	CAGEDSAETQYF
TRBV27	TRBJ1-5	once	-	TGTGCCAGCACAGCCATTTATAGCAATCAGCCCCAGCATTTT	CASTAIYSNQPQHF
TRBV10-3	TRBJ2-3	-	TRBD2	TGTGCCTCCTGGACTAGCGGGGGCCAGGGAGATACGCAGTATTTT	CASWTSGGQGDTQYF
TRBV6-5	TRBJ2-3	-	-	TGTGCCAGCAGTAACTTTTCCGAGGCAGATACGCAGTATTTT	CASSNFSEADTQYF
TRBV2	TRBJ2-5	-	-	TGTGCCAGCAGTGGCGCGAGGGTTCGCCAAGAGACCCAGTACTTC	CASSGARVRQETQYF